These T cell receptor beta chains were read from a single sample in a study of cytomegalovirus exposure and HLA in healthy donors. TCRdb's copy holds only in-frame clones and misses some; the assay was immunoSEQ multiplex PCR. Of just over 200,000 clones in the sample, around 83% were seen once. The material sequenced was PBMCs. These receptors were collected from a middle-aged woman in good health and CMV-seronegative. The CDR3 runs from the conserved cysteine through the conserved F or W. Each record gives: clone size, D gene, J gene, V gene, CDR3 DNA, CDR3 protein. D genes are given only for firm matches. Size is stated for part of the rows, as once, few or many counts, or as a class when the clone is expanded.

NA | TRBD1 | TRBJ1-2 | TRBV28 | TGTGCCAGCAGCGGGGGACAGGGGACTCCACACTATGGCTACACCTTC | CASSGGQGTPHYGYTF
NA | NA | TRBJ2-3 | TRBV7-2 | TGTGCCAGCAGCTTAGCGTTGACAGGCAATACGCAGTATTTT | CASSLALTGNTQYF
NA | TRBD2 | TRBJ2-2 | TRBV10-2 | TGCGCCACCCTTTCACAGACTAGCGGGACGAACACCGGGGAGCTGTTTTTT | CATLSQTSGTNTGELFF
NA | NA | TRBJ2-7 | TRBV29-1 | TGCAGCGTACCCGGGACATATAATTACGAGCAGTACTTC | CSVPGTYNYEQYF
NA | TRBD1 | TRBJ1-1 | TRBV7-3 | TGTGCCAGCAGCTCCTCAGGGGGAGACACTGAAGCTTTCTTT | CASSSSGGDTEAFF
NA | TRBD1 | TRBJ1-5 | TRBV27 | TGTGCCAGCAAGAACTTAGGGGGCAGTCAGCCCCAGCATTTT | CASKNLGGSQPQHF
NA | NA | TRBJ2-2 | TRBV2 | TGTGCCAGCAATATCAGGGACACCGGGGAGCTGTTTTTT | CASNIRDTGELFF
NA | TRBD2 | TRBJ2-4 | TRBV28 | TGTGCCAGCCGACTTTCCCGGACTAGCGAAAACATTCAGTACTTC | CASRLSRTSENIQYF
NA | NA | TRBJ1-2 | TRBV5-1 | TGCGCCAGCAGCGCATACCACAGGGCCCTAAACTATGGCTACACCTTC | CASSAYHRALNYGYTF
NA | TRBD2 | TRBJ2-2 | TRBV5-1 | TGCGCCAGCAGCCTGGGACTAGCGGGAACCGGGGAGCTGTTTTTT | CASSLGLAGTGELFF
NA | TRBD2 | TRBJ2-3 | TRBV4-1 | TGCGCCAGCAGCCGCGCTTACGGCGGGAGTGTAGATACGCAGTATTTT | CASSRAYGGSVDTQYF
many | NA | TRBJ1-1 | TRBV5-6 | TGTGCCAGCAGCTTAGGGGGGGCGAGCACTGAAGCTTTCTTT | CASSLGGASTEAFF
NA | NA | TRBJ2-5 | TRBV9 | TGTGCCAGCAGCGAGGGAACAGGGGGCTTAGCGGGAGGTGGGGAGACCCAGTACTTC | CASSEGTGGLAGGGETQYF